The 19 T cell receptor beta chains listed next were all sequenced from one sample in a study of T cell responses to AZD1222 COVID-19 vaccine. Produced via immunoSEQ multiplex PCR; TCRdb's table is partial and in-frame only. Of around 67,000 clones in the sample, around 80% were seen once. The sample was peripheral blood, taken on day 0 of AZD1222 vaccination. The origin of the receptors is an adult in good health.

CDR3 loop: CASSPGQGALRNTEAFF. The CDR3 nucleotides read TGTGCCAGCAGTCCCGGACAGGGGGCTTTAAGGAACACTGAAGCTTTCTTT. The V call is TRBV27, the J call TRBJ1-1; 11 positions match TRBD1. This CDR3 has 17 residues. Looked up from germline, CDR1 is MNHEY and CDR2 is SMNVEV (reference sequence). V dropped 5 bases and J dropped 1; count of bases not matched to a gene: 9.

The rearrangement links TRBV7-2 to TRBJ2-3; a weak D match, TRBD2 (5 bases). The CDR3 contains 15 residues. The ends were cut back, 0 bases at V and 4 bases at J, with 11 bases in the middle. The V gene's germline CDR1 is SGHTA and CDR2 FQGNSA. CDR3 nucleotide sequence: TGTGCCAGCAGCTTAGCGGGCCTAGCACCAGATACGCAGTATTTT. Translating it yields CASSLAGLAPDTQYF.

J is TRBJ2-7 and V is TRBV4-2, with D perhaps TRBD2 (5 bases). Germline-derived CDR1 and CDR2 are LGHNA and YNFKEQ. The CDR3 sequence is 16 residues long. V lost 2 bases and J lost 6, with 20 bases in between. As DNA, the CDR3 is TGTGCCAGCAGCCAATACTTCGAGGGAGACGTTAGCGAGCAGTACTTC. Translation gives CASSQYFEGDVSEQYF.

V is TRBV28 and J is TRBJ1-1; no firm D call. V gave up 5 bases and J gave up 8 bases, with 9 bases separating them. This CDR3 is 11 amino acids long. Per the germline V gene, CDR1 is MDHEN and CDR2 is SYDVKM. The chain's CDR3 is CASSVRFEAFF. As DNA, the CDR3 is TGTGCCAGCAGTGTCAGGTTCGAAGCTTTCTTT.

The genes are TRBV7-3 and TRBJ1-1; D unclear. V lost 5 bases, J lost 1 base, and 11 bases lay in between. This CDR3 is 14 amino acids long. CDR1 and CDR2 (germline): SGHTA, FQGTGA. CDR3 DNA: TGTGCCAGCAGCACAGATATGGGGAACACTGAAGCTTTCTTT. This codes for CASSTDMGNTEAFF. Variable domain in full (rest from reference TRBV7-3 and TRBJ1-1): GAGVSQTPSNKVTEKGKYVELRCDPISGHTALYWYRQSLGQGPEFLIYFQGTGAADDSGLPNDRFFAVRPEGSVSTLKIQRTERGDSAVYLCASSTDMGNTEAFFGQGTRLTVV.

This clone was recorded a few times. The chain carries TRBV7-9 and TRBJ1-4; D may be TRBD1 (6 bases). In germline, CDR1 is SEHNR, CDR2 FQNEAQ (reference sequence). The CDR3 length is 17 residues. V lost 5 bases and J 4 bases, leaving 20 bases between the germline ends. The CDR3 spells CASSNSPPTGYNEKLFF. The CDR3 DNA is TGTGCCAGCAGCAATAGTCCCCCCACAGGGTATAATGAAAAACTGTTTTTT.

The CDR3: CASSYSKNTEAFF. The CDR3 DNA sequence: TGTGCCAGCAGTTACTCGAAGAACACTGAAGCTTTCTTT. The V call is TRBV6-5, the J call TRBJ1-1, with D uncertain. V lost 0 bases to trimming and J lost 1 base, with 3 bases between them. The germline CDR1 and CDR2 sequences are MNHEY and SVGAGI. The CDR3 covers 13 residues.

The chain carries TRBV29-1 and TRBJ2-3; 7 bases align to TRBD1. Trimming at V came to 5 bases and at J to 1 base, leaving 6 bases not matched to a gene. The CDR3 spans 14 residues. Germline CDR1 SQVTM, CDR2 ANQGSEA. CDR3 in DNA: TGCAGCGTTAACCAGGGGGTGGGCACAGATACGCAGTATTTT. As protein: CSVNQGVGTDTQYF.

This chain joins TRBV28 and TRBJ2-7; D gene unclear. This CDR3 region has 12 residues. Trimming left V 3 bases short and J 5 bases short, with 8 bases between. CDR1 and CDR2 from the germline V gene are MDHEN and SYDVKM. The CDR3 spells CASSFGWDEQYF. CDR3 DNA sequence: TGTGCCAGCAGTTTTGGGTGGGACGAGCAGTACTTC. The variable domain in full, completed from reference TRBV28 and TRBJ2-7, reads DVKVTQSSRYLVKRTGEKVFLECVQDMDHENMFWYRQDPGLGLRLIYFSYDVKMKEKGDIPEGYSVSREKKERFSLILESASTNQTSMYLCASSFGWDEQYFGPGTRLTVT.

The genes are TRBV13 and TRBJ1-3; possibly TRBD1 for D (6 bases). Germline CDR1 and CDR2: PRHDT and FYEKMQ (reference sequence). V was trimmed by 4 bases and J by 4 bases, leaving 11 bases between them. The CDR3 loop spans 14 amino acids. The CDR3 reads CASSYRVRGNTIYF. The CDR3 DNA follows: TGTGCCAGCAGCTACAGGGTTCGGGGAAACACCATATATTTT. The full variable domain, rest sourced from reference TRBV13 and TRBJ1-3, is AAGVIQSPRHLIKEKRETATLKCYPIPRHDTVYWYQQGPGQDPQFLISFYEKMQSDKGSIPDRFSAQQFSDYHSELNMSSLELGDSALYFCASSYRVRGNTIYFGEGSWLTVV.

The J gene is TRBJ1-5, the V gene TRBV4-3, with D uncertain. V was trimmed by 0 bases and J by 5 bases, leaving 11 bases between them. Germline CDR1 reads LGHNA; CDR2 reads YSLEER. The CDR3 covers 15 residues. The CDR3: CASSQDLGTYQPQHF. CDR3 nucleotides: TGCGCCAGCAGCCAAGATCTGGGCACATATCAGCCCCAGCATTTT.

This rearrangement joins TRBV6-5 to TRBJ2-7; D is perhaps TRBD1 (6 bases). The CDR3 covers 13 residues. Germline lookup yields CDR1 MNHEY and CDR2 SVGAGI. Trimming left V 0 bases short and J 5 bases short, with 8 bases between. The CDR3 DNA follows: TGTGCCAGCAGTTACTCGGGGGCCCACGAGCAGTACTTC. Protein sequence: CASSYSGAHEQYF.

This sequence joins TRBV28 and TRBJ1-5, with a possible D match to TRBD1 (6 bases). V lost 5 bases to trimming and J lost 4 bases, with 18 bases between them. Looked up from germline, CDR1 is MDHEN and CDR2 is SYDVKM. CDR3 length: 16 amino acids. CDR3 loop: CASSPPPDRRNQPQHF. The CDR3 DNA follows: TGTGCCAGCAGTCCCCCGCCCGACAGGCGGAATCAGCCCCAGCATTTT. Filled out from reference TRBV28 and TRBJ1-5, the complete variable domain reads DVKVTQSSRYLVKRTGEKVFLECVQDMDHENMFWYRQDPGLGLRLIYFSYDVKMKEKGDIPEGYSVSREKKERFSLILESASTNQTSMYLCASSPPPDRRNQPQHFGDGTRLSIL.

The rearrangement joins TRBV30 to TRBJ1-1, with 7 bases identical to TRBD1. The CDR3 has 14 residues. The V and J ends lost 6 bases and 4 bases, in that order; junction bases with no gene match: 11. CDR1 GTSNPN and CDR2 SVGIG come from the germline V gene (reference sequence). In DNA form, the CDR3 reads TGTGCCTGTATGACAGGGAGTGGAATCACTGAAGCTTTCTTT. Translated: CACMTGSGITEAFF. The full variable domain, completed using reference TRBV30 and TRBJ1-1, is SQTIHQWPATLVQPVGSPLSLECTVEGTSNPNLYWYRQAAGRGLQLLFYSVGIGQISSEVPQNLSASRPQDRQFILSSKKLLLSDSGFYLCACMTGSGITEAFFGQGTRLTVV.

J is TRBJ1-2 and V is TRBV6-4; no clear D. Trimming cost V 0 bases and J 5 bases, with 4 bases left between them. In germline, CDR1 is MRHNA, CDR2 SNTAGT. This CDR3 is built from 12 residues. The CDR3 DNA follows: TGTGCCAGCAGTGACTCTGGGTATGGCTACACCTTC. It codes for CASSDSGYGYTF.

The chain has TRBV25-1 and TRBJ1-3; D gene uncertain. V was cut by 5 bases and J by 4 bases, with 9 bases left in between. Germline V CDR1 and CDR2: MGHDK, SYGVNS. The CDR3 loop spans 13 amino acids. DNA for the CDR3: TGTGCCAGCAGTTTGGCAGGAGGAAACACCATATATTTT. Encoded protein: CASSLAGGNTIYF.

The CDR3 reads CASSYSRHSQGYTF. The CDR3 DNA is TGTGCCAGCAGTTACTCCCGACACTCCCAGGGCTACACCTTC. The chain uses TRBV6-6 and TRBJ1-2; D is ambiguous. The CDR3 consists of 14 residues. Germline loops: CDR1 MNHNY, CDR2 SVGAGI (reference sequence). V was shortened by 0 bases and J by 8 bases, with 13 bases between the two germline ends.

The rearrangement joins TRBV28 to TRBJ2-1; D unresolved. Between the trimmed V and J ends, which lost 5 bases and 1 base, there was a span of 3 bases. The CDR3 extends over 12 amino acids. Germline values: CDR1 MDHEN, CDR2 SYDVKM. In DNA form, the CDR3 reads TGTGCCAGCAGTCTTTCCTACAATGAGCAGTTCTTC. Translated: CASSLSYNEQFF. The whole variable domain, filled in from reference TRBV28 and TRBJ2-1, reads DVKVTQSSRYLVKRTGEKVFLECVQDMDHENMFWYRQDPGLGLRLIYFSYDVKMKEKGDIPEGYSVSREKKERFSLILESASTNQTSMYLCASSLSYNEQFFGPGTRLTVL.

Only a few counts were recorded for this clone. The gene calls are TRBV7-2 and TRBJ2-7; TRBD1 agrees at 8 bases. J lost 2 bases, V lost 0 bases, and 3 bases had no gene match. The germline gives CDR1 SGHTA, CDR2 FQGNSA. The CDR3 length is 15 residues. In nucleotides, the CDR3 is TGTGCCAGCAGCTTAGCGCGGGGACAGGCCTACGAGCAGTACTTC. Its protein is CASSLARGQAYEQYF.